One and the same sample provided the 18 T cell receptor beta chains below, sequenced in a study of OX40 agonist ivuxolimab in advanced cancers. Libraries were prepared by immunoSEQ multiplex PCR; TCRdb keeps only in-frame clonotypes and omits some of them. The sample comprises fewer than 25,000 clones, 84% of which are singletons, and over 50% rests with the top ten. Here the sequenced sample was CD4+ or CD8+ T cells sorted from blood, taken in a trial of the OX40 agonist ivuxolimab. The origin of the receptors is an adult with an advanced solid tumor such as melanoma, head and neck, liver or kidney cancer.

The chain recombines TRBV4-1 with TRBJ1-6; 8 bases are shared with TRBD1. The junction had 4 bases not matched to a gene; V was cut back by 3 bases and J by 6 bases. Germline-derived CDR1 and CDR2 are MGHRA and YSYEKL. This CDR3 is built from 15 residues. CDR3 amino acids: CASSHRTGFNSPLHF. The DNA of the CDR3 is TGCGCCAGCAGCCATAGGACAGGGTTTAATTCACCCCTCCACTTT.

Relative to its sample, this clone is medium-sized. The chain combines TRBV7-3 with TRBJ2-1; D call uncertain. CDR1 is SGHTA, CDR2 FQGTGA, per germline. The length of the CDR3 is 15 residues. The V end lost 6 bases, the J end lost 7 bases, and 19 bases lay between the germline ends. In DNA form, the CDR3 reads TGTGCCAGCAGACCACAAAACATCCCCCATAATGAGCAGTTCTTC. This codes for CASRPQNIPHNEQFF.

This chain connects TRBV29-1 to TRBJ1-3; D uncertain. Germline V gives CDR1 SQVTM, CDR2 ANQGSEA. The CDR3 is made up of 16 amino acids. V was trimmed by 1 base and J by 1 base, leaving 14 bases between them. CDR3 sequence: CSVEGSGHLSGNTIYF. The CDR3 DNA follows: TGCAGCGTTGAAGGATCGGGCCATTTATCTGGAAACACCATATATTTT.

This clone was observed a handful of times. The DNA for the CDR3 is TGTGCCAGCAGTTACTCGACGGGGGCAGAGCAGTTCTTC. It specifies CASSYSTGAEQFF. This rearrangement joins TRBV6-5 to TRBJ2-1; D possibly uses TRBD1 or TRBD2 (6 bases each). This CDR3 has 13 amino acids. The germline CDR1 and CDR2 sequences are MNHEY and SVGAGI. Trimming took 0 bases from V and 10 from J, leaving 10 bases between them.

The V and J genes are TRBV9 and TRBJ2-1; 10 bases fit TRBD2. V lost 4 bases and J lost 3; bases outside the gene matches: 7. The CDR3 is 16 amino acids. Per germline, CDR1 SGDLS and CDR2 YYNGEE. CDR3 nucleotide sequence: TGTGCCAGCAGCCTTGGACTAGCGGACAACTACAATGAGCAGTTCTTC. Translation: CASSLGLADNYNEQFF.

The V call is TRBV9, the J call TRBJ2-7; a weak D match, TRBD2 (5 bases). The germline V gene has CDR1 SGDLS and CDR2 YYNGEE. This CDR3 is 15 amino acids long. Trimming pared 0 bases from V and 0 bases from J, leaving 10 bases between. The CDR3 nucleotides are TGTGCCAGCAGCGTAGGAGGACTGACCTCCTACGAGCAGTACTTC. Translated: CASSVGGLTSYEQYF.

The chain employs TRBV6-1 and TRBJ2-1; D is possibly TRBD1 or TRBD2 (7 bases each). The germline gives CDR1 MNHNS, CDR2 SASEGT. V was trimmed by 3 bases and J by 4 bases, leaving 19 bases between them. The CDR3 has 17 residues. The CDR3 sequence is CASSELGRDSPYNEQFF. DNA of the CDR3: TGTGCCAGCAGTGAGCTGGGGAGGGACAGTCCTTACAATGAGCAGTTCTTC.

V is TRBV7-9 and J is TRBJ2-2; 9 bases line up with TRBD1. J gave up 3 bases and V 2 bases, and 4 bases lay outside the gene matches. The CDR3 contains 16 residues. Germline V CDR1 and CDR2: SEHNR, FQNEAQ (reference sequence). The CDR3 bases are TGTGCCAGCAGCTTAACAGGGGGCGTTCACACCGGGGAGCTGTTTTTT. Translation gives CASSLTGGVHTGELFF.

V and J are TRBV15 and TRBJ2-3; 10 nucleotides match TRBD1. V lost 3 bases to trimming and J lost 5 bases; unmatched junction nucleotides: 5. Germline assignment: CDR1 LNHNV and CDR2 YYDKDF (reference sequence). The CDR3 has 15 amino acids. CDR3 amino acids: CATSSRDRGGDTQYF. CDR3 in DNA: TGTGCCACCAGCAGCCGGGACAGGGGAGGAGATACGCAGTATTTT.

V is TRBV6-6 and J is TRBJ1-1; D is uncertain. The length of the CDR3 is 14 residues. Germline lookup yields CDR1 MNHNY and CDR2 SVGAGI (reference sequence). V gave up 0 bases and J gave up 6 bases, with 11 bases separating them. CDR3 DNA: TGTGCCAGCAGTTACTCGATCACGCAGGCTGAAGCTTTCTTT. Translating it yields CASSYSITQAEAFF.

The genes are TRBV29-1 and TRBJ1-2, with D perhaps matching TRBD1 (5 bases). There are 11 residues in the CDR3. Germline V gene data show CDR1 as SQVTM and CDR2 as ANQGSEA. Trimming shortened V by 2 bases and J by 8 bases, and 9 bases separated the two germline ends. CDR3 in DNA: TGCAGCGTTGAATTAGGGGAGGGCTACACCTTC. Protein product: CSVELGEGYTF.

The J gene is TRBJ1-6, the V gene TRBV7-6; 10 bases map to TRBD1. CDR3 length: 15 residues. Germline CDR1 and CDR2: SGHVS and FNYEAQ. J gave up 4 bases and V 4 bases, and 1 base lay outside the gene matches. This chain's CDR3 is CASSSGQGYNSPLHF. The CDR3 nucleotides are TGTGCCAGCAGCTCGGGACAGGGGTATAATTCACCCCTCCACTTT.

The gene calls are TRBV12-5 and TRBJ2-3; D gene ambiguous. CDR1 is LGHNT, CDR2 FRNRAP, per germline. The CDR3 totals 14 residues. The ends were cut back, 10 bases at V and 4 bases at J, with 18 bases in the middle. The CDR3: CATAFGVTADTQYF. The CDR3 nucleotides are TGTGCTACGGCGTTTGGGGTGACCGCAGATACGCAGTATTTT.

V and J are TRBV9 and TRBJ2-2, with unresolved D. The germline V gene has CDR1 SGDLS and CDR2 YYNGEE. This CDR3 is 13 amino acids long. V lost 3 bases, J lost 4 bases, and 7 bases lay in between. CDR3 loop: CASSAPPTGELFF. Written as DNA, the CDR3 is TGTGCCAGCAGCGCCCCGCCCACCGGGGAGCTGTTTTTT.

V usage is TRBV6-1 and J usage is TRBJ1-2; D not resolved. V dropped 0 bases and J dropped 3 bases, with 8 bases sitting between them. The germline V gene encodes CDR1 MNHNS and CDR2 SASEGT. The CDR3 runs 14 residues. In DNA form, the CDR3 reads TGTGCCAGCAGTGAAGCCTCCGGGTACTATGGCTACACCTTC. Translated: CASSEASGYYGYTF.

This chain joins TRBV27 and TRBJ2-1, with a weak D call TRBD2 (5 bases). Looked up from germline, CDR1 is MNHEY and CDR2 is SMNVEV (reference sequence). The CDR3 has 14 residues. V lost 7 bases and J 2 bases, leaving 12 bases between the germline ends. The CDR3 loop is CASTRADTYNEQFF. The CDR3 DNA follows: TGTGCCAGCACGCGGGCAGATACCTACAATGAGCAGTTCTTC.

The V gene is TRBV7-9, the J gene TRBJ2-1, with 8 bases matching TRBD2. J gave up 4 bases and V 1 base, and 6 bases lay outside the gene matches. This CDR3 is 16 amino acids long. Germline-derived CDR1 and CDR2 are SEHNR and FQNEAQ (reference sequence). CDR3 nucleotide sequence: TGTGCCAGCAGCTTAGGGGCACTAGCGGCATACAATGAGCAGTTCTTC. It is translated as CASSLGALAAYNEQFF. The full variable domain, in which reference TRBV7-9 and TRBJ2-1 provide the parts outside the CDR3, is DTGVSQNPRHKITKRGQNVTFRCDPISEHNRLYWYRQTLGQGPEFLTYFQNEAQLEKSRLLSDRFSAERPKGSFSTLEIQRTEQGDSAMYLCASSLGALAAYNEQFFGPGTRLTVL.

With regard to this clone: The junction departs from the called germline gene at one end, perhaps through a read error. This chain links TRBV10-1 with TRBJ1-5, with 7 bases fitting TRBD1. CDR3 length equals 14 residues. Germline assignment: CDR1 WNHNN and CDR2 SYGVQD (reference sequence). Written as DNA, the CDR3 is TGCGCCAGCAGTGAAGACAGGGCCCCATCAGCCCCAGCATTT. This gives the protein CASSEDRAPSAPAF.